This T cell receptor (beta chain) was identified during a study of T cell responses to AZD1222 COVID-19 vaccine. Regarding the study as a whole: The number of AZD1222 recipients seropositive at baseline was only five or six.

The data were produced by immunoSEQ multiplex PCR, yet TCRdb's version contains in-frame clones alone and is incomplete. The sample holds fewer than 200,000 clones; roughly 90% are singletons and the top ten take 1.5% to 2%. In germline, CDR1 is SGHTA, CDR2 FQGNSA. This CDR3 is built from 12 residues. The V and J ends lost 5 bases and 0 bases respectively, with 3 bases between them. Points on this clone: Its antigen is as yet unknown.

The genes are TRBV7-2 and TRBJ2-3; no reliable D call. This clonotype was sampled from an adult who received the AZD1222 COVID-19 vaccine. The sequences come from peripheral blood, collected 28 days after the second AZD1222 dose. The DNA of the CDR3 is TGTGCCAGCAGCCTTAGCACAGATACGCAGTATTTT. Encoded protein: CASSLSTDTQYF. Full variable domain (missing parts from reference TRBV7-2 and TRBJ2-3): GAGVSQSPSNKVTEKGKDVELRCDPISGHTALYWYRQSLGQGLEFLIYFQGNSAPDKSGLPSDRFSAERTGGSVSTLTIQRTQQEDSAVYLCASSLSTDTQYFGPGTRLTVL.